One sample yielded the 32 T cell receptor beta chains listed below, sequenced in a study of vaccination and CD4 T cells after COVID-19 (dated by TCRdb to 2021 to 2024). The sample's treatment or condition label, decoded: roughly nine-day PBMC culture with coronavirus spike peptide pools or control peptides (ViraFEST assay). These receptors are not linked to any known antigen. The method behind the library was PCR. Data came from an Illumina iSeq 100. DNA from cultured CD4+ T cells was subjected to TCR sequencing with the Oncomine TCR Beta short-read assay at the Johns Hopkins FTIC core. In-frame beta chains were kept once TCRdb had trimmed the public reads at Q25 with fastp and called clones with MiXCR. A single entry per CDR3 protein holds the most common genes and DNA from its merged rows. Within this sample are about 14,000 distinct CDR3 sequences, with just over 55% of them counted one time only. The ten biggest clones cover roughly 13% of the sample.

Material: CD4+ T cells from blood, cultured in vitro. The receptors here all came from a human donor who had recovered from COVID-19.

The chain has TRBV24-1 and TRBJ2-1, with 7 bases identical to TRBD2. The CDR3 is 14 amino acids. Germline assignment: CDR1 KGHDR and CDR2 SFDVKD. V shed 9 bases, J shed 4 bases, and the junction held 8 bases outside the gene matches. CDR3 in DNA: TGTGCCACCTCCCGGGAGGCGGCTTACAATGAGCAGTTCTTC. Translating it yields CATSREAAYNEQFF.

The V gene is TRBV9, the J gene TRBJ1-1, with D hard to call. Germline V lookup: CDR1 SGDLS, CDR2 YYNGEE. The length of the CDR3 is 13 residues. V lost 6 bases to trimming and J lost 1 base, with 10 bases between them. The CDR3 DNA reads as TGTGCCAGCAACCGAAACCCGAACACTGAAGCTTTCTTT. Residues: CASNRNPNTEAFF.

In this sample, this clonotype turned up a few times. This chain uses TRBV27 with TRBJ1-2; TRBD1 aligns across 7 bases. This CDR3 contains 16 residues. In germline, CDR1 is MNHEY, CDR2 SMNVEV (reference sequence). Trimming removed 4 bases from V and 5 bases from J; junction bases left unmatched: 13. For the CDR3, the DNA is TGTGCCAGCAGTTCAACCTTACCACAGGGGTATTATGGCTACACCTTC. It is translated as CASSSTLPQGYYGYTF.

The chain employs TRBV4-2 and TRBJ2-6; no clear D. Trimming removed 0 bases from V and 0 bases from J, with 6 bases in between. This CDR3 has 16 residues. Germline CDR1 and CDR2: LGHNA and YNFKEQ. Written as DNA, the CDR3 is TGTGCCAGCAGCCAAGAGAGGAGCTCTGGGGCCAACGTCCTGACTTTC. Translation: CASSQERSSGANVLTF.

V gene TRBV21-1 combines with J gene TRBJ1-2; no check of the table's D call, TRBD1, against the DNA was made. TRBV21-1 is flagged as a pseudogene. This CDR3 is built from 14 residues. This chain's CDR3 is CASSPDIPNYGYTF. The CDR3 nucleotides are TGTGCCAGCAGCCCGGACATCCCGAACTATGGCTACACCTTC.

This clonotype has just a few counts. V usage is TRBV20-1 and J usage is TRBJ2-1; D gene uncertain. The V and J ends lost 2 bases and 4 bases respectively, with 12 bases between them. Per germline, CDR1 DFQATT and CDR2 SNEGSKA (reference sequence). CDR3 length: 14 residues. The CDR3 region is CSARRDPAYNEQFF. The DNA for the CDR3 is TGCAGTGCTAGACGCGACCCCGCGTACAATGAGCAGTTCTTC.

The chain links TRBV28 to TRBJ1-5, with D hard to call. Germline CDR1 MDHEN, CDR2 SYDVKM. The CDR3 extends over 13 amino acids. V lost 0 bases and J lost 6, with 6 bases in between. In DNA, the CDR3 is TGTGCCAGCAGTTTATGGCGCGGTCAGCCCCAGCATTTT. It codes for CASSLWRGQPQHF.

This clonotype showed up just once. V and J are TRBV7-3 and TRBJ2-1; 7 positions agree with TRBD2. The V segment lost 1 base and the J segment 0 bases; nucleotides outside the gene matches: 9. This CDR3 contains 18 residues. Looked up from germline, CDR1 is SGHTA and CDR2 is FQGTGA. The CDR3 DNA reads TGTGCCAGCAGCTTAAGGGCCCTAGCGGCTTTCTCCTACAATGAGCAGTTCTTC. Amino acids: CASSLRALAAFSYNEQFF. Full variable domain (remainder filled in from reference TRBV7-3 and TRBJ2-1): GAGVSQTPSNKVTEKGKYVELRCDPISGHTALYWYRQSLGQGPEFLIYFQGTGAADDSGLPNDRFFAVRPEGSVSTLKIQRTERGDSAVYLCASSLRALAAFSYNEQFFGPGTRLTVL.

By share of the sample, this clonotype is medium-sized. The CDR3 is CASSLRTSDEQFF. The CDR3 DNA reads as TGTGCCAGCAGCTTACGGACTAGCGATGAGCAGTTCTTC. This rearrangement joins TRBV7-3 to TRBJ2-1; 9 positions agree with TRBD2. Trimming removed 2 bases from V and 8 bases from J; junction bases left unmatched: 1. Germline assignment: CDR1 SGHTA and CDR2 FQGTGA. This CDR3 is built from 13 residues. Full variable domain (missing parts from reference TRBV7-3 and TRBJ2-1): GAGVSQTPSNKVTEKGKYVELRCDPISGHTALYWYRQSLGQGPEFLIYFQGTGAADDSGLPNDRFFAVRPEGSVSTLKIQRTERGDSAVYLCASSLRTSDEQFFGPGTRLTVL.

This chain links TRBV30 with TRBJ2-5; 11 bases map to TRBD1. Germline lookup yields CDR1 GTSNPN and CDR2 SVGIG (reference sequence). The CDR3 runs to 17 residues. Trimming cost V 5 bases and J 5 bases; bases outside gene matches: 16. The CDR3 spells CAWAVVRTGGRRETQYF. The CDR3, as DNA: TGTGCCTGGGCGGTCGTACGGACAGGGGGCCGTCGGGAGACCCAGTACTTC.

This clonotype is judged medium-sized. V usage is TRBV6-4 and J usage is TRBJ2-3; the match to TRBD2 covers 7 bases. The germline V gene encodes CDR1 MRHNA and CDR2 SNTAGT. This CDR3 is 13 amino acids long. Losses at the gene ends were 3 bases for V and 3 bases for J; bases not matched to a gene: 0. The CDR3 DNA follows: TGTGCCAGCAGTGAGCGGGAGACAGATACGCAGTATTTT. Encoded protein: CASSERETDTQYF.

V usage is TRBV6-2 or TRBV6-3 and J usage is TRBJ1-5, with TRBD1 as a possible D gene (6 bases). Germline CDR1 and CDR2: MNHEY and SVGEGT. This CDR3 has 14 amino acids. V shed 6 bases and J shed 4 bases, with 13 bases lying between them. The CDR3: CASSPGQRNQPQHF. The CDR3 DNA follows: TGTGCCAGCAGCCCCGGACAGCGAAATCAGCCCCAGCATTTT.

The CDR3 reads CASSLFQGNTGELFF. In DNA form, the CDR3 reads TGCGCCAGCAGCTTGTTCCAGGGGAACACCGGGGAGCTGTTTTTT. The chain uses TRBV5-1 and TRBJ2-2; TRBD1 is a possible D gene (5 bases). Germline V gene lookup returns CDR1 SGHRS and CDR2 YFSETQ. The ends were cut back, 1 base at V and 1 base at J, with 8 bases in the middle. The CDR3 runs to 15 residues. Full variable domain (missing parts from reference TRBV5-1 and TRBJ2-2): KAGVTQTPRYLIKTRGQQVTLSCSPISGHRSVSWYQQTPGQGLQFLFEYFSETQRNKGNFPGRFSGRQFSNSRSEMNVSTLELGDSALYLCASSLFQGNTGELFFGEGSRLTVL.

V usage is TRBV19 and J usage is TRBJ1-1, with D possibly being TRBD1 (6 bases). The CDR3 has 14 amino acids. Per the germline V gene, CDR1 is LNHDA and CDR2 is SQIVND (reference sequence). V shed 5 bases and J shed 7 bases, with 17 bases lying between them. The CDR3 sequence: CASSARTESFEAFF. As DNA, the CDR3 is TGTGCCAGTAGTGCTCGGACAGAGTCGTTTGAAGCTTTCTTT.

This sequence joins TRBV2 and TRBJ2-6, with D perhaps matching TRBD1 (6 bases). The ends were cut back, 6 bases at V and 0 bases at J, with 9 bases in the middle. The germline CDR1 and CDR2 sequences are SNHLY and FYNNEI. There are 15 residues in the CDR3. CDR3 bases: TGTGCCAGCAGAGTACAGGGCTCTGGGGCCAACGTCCTGACTTTC. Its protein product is CASRVQGSGANVLTF.

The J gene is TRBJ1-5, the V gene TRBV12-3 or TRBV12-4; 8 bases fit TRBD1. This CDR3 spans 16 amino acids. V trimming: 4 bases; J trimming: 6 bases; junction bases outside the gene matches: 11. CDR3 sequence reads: CASSSWADRGSQPQHF. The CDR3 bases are TGTGCCAGCAGTTCCTGGGCCGACAGGGGAAGTCAGCCCCAGCATTTT.

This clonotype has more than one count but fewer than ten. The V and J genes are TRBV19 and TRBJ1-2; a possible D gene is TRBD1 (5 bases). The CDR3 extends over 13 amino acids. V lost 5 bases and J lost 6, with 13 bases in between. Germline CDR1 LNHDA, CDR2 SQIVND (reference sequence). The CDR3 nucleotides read TGTGCCAGTAGTCGTACAGGTTGGGATGGCTACACCTTC. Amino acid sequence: CASSRTGWDGYTF. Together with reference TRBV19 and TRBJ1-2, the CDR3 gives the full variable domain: DGGITQSPKYLFRKEGQNVTLSCEQNLNHDAMYWYRQDPGQGLRLIYYSQIVNDFQKGDIAEGYSVSREKKESFPLTVTSAQKNPTAFYLCASSRTGWDGYTFGSGTRLTVV.

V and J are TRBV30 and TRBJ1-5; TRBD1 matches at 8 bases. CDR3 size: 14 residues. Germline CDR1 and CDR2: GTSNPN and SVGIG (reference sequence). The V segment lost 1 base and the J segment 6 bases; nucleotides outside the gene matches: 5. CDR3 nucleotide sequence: TGTGCCTGGAGTGGGACAGGGATGGGTCAGCCCCAGCATTTT. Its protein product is CAWSGTGMGQPQHF. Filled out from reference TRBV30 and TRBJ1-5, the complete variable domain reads SQTIHQWPATLVQPVGSPLSLECTVEGTSNPNLYWYRQAAGRGLQLLFYSVGIGQISSEVPQNLSASRPQDRQFILSSKKLLLSDSGFYLCAWSGTGMGQPQHFGDGTRLSIL.

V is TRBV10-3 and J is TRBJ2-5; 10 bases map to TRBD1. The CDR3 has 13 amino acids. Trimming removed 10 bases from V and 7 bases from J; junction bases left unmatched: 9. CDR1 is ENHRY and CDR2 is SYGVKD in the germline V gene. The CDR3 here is CATGTGVFGTQYF. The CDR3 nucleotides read TGTGCCACCGGGACAGGGGTTTTTGGGACCCAGTACTTC.

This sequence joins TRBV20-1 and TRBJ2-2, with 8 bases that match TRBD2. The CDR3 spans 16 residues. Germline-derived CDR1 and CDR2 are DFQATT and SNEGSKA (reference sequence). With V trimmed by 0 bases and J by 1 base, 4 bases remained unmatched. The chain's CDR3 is CSARDSGLGNTGELFF. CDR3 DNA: TGCAGTGCTAGAGACTCGGGACTAGGGAACACCGGGGAGCTGTTTTTT.

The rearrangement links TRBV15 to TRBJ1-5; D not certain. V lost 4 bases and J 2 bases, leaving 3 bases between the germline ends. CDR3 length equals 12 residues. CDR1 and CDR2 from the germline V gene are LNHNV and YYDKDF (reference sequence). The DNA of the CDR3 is TGTGCCACCAGCACGGGCAATCAGCCCCAGCATTTT. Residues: CATSTGNQPQHF.

In nucleotides, the CDR3 is TGCGCCAGCAGCCAGTTCCCGAACGGGAACACTGAAGCTTTCTTT. It codes for CASSQFPNGNTEAFF. J is TRBJ1-1 and V is TRBV4-1; D gene ambiguous. The V and J ends lost 3 bases and 1 base respectively, with 12 bases between them. CDR3 length equals 15 residues. Germline lookup yields CDR1 MGHRA and CDR2 YSYEKL.

As DNA, the CDR3 is TGCAGTGCTAGCTTCGGGATAGGGACCGGGGTGGATGGCTACACCTTC. Translating it yields CSASFGIGTGVDGYTF. The chain recombines TRBV20-1 with TRBJ1-2; tentatively, D is TRBD1 (5 bases). Germline CDR1 is DFQATT and CDR2 is SNEGSKA (reference sequence). The CDR3 extends over 16 amino acids. Trimming pared 3 bases from V and 6 bases from J, leaving 23 bases between.

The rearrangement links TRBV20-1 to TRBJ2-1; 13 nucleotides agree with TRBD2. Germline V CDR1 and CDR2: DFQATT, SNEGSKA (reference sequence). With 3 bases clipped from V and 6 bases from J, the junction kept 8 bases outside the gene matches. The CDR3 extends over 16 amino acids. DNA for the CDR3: TGCAGTGCTAGCAGCCTAACTAGCGGGAGGGCCAATGAGCAGTTCTTC. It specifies CSASSLTSGRANEQFF.

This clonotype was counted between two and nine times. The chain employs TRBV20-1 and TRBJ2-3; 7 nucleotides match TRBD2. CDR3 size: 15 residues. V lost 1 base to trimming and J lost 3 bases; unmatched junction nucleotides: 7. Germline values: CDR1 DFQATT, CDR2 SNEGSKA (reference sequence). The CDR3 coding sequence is TGCAGTGCTAGAGGTTTCGAGCGGGGTACAGATACGCAGTATTTT. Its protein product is CSARGFERGTDTQYF.

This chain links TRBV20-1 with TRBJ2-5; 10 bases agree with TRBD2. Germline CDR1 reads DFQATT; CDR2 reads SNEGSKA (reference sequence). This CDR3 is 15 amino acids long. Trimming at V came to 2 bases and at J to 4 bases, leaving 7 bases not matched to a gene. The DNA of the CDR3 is TGCAGTGCTAGATCTCTAGCGGGAGTAGGAGAGACCCAGTACTTC. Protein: CSARSLAGVGETQYF.

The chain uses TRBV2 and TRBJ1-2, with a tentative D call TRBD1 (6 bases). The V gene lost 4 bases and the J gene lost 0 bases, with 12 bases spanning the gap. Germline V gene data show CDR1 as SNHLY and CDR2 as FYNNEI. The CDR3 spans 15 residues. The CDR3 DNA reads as TGTGCCAGCAGTGCCCTGAGGGGGGCTAACTATGGCTACACCTTC. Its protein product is CASSALRGANYGYTF.

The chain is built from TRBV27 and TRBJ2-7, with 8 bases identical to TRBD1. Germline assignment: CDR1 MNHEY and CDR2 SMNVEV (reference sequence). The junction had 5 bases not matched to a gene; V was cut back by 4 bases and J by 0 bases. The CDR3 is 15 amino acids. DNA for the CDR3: TGTGCCAGCAGTTGGACAGGGATGGACTCCTACGAGCAGTACTTC. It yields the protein CASSWTGMDSYEQYF.

The CDR3 protein is CASSLRTGSDTEAFF. CDR3 DNA: TGTGCCAGCAGCTTAAGAACAGGGTCGGACACTGAAGCTTTCTTT. This chain uses TRBV7-9 with TRBJ1-1; a weak D match, TRBD1 (6 bases). Trimming cost V 2 bases and J 3 bases, with 13 bases left between them. CDR3 length: 15 amino acids. CDR1 SEHNR and CDR2 FQNEAQ come from the germline V gene (reference sequence).

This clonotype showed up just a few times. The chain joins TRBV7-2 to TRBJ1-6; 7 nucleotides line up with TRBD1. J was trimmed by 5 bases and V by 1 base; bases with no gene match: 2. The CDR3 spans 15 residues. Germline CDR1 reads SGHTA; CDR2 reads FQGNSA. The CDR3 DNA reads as TGTGCCAGCAGCTTAGTAGACAGGGATAATTCACCCCTCCACTTT. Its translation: CASSLVDRDNSPLHF.

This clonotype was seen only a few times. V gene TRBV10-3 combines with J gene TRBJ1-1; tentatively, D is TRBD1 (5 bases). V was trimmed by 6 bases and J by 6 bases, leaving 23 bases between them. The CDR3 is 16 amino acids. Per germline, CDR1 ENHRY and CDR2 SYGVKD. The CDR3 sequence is CAISLGRGGEHAEAFF. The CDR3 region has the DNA TGTGCCATCAGCTTAGGAAGGGGTGGAGAGCACGCTGAAGCTTTCTTT.

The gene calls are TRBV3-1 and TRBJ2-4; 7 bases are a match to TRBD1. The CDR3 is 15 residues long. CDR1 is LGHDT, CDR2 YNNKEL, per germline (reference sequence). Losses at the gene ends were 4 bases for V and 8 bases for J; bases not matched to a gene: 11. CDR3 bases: TGTGCCAGCAGCCCAACATCCCCAGGGGGTGACATTCAGTACTTC. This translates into CASSPTSPGGDIQYF. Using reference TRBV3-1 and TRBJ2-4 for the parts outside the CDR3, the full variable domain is DTAVSQTPKYLVTQMGNDKSIKCEQNLGHDTMYWYKQDSKKFLKIMFSYNNKELIINETVPNRFSPKSPDKAHLNLHINSLELGDSAVYFCASSPTSPGGDIQYFGAGTRLSVL.